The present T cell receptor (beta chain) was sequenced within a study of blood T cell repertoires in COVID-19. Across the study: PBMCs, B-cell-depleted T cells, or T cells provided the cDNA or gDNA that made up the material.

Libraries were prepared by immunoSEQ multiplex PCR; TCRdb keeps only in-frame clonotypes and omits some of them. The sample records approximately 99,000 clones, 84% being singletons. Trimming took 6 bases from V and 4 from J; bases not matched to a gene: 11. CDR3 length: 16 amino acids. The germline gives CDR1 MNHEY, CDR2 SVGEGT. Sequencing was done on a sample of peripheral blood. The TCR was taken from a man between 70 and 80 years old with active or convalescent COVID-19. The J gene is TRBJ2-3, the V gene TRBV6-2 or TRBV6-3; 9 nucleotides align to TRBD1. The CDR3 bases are TGTGCCAGCAGCCGCCGGGGGACAGGGTTCGCAGATACGCAGTATTTT. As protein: CASSRRGTGFADTQYF.